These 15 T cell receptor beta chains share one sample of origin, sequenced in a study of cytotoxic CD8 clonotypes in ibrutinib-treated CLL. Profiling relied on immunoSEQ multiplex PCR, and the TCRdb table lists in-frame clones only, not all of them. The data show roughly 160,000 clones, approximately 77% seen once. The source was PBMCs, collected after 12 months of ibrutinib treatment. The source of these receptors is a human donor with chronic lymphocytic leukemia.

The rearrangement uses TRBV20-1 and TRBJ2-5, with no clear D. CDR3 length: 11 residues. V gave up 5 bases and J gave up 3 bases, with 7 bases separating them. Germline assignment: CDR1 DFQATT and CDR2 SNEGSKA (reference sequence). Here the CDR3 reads CSASLKETQYF. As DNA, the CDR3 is TGCAGTGCTTCGTTAAAAGAGACCCAGTACTTC.

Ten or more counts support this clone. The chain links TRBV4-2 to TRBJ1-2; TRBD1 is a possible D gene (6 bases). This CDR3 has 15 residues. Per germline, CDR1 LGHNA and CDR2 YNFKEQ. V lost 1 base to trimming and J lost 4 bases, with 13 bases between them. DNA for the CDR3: TGTGCCAGCAGCCAAGGGCGGGACACGACCTATGGCTACACCTTC. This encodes CASSQGRDTTYGYTF.

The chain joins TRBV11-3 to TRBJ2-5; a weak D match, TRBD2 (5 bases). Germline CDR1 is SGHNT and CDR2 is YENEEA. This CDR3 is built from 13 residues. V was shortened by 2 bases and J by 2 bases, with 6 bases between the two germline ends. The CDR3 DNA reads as TGTGCCAGCAGCTTAAGAGGGCAAGAGACCCAGTACTTC. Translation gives CASSLRGQETQYF.

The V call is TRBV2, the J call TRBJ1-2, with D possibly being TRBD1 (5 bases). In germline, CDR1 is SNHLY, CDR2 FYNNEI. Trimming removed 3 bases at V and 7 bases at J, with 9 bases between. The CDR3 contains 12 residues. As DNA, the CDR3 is TGTGCCAGCAGTGAGTTGGGGGGTGGCTACACCTTC. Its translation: CASSELGGGYTF.

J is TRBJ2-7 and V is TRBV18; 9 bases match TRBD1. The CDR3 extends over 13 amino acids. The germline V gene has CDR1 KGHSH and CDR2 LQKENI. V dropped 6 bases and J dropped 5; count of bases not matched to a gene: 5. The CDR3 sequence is CASSPGTGHEQYF. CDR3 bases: TGTGCCAGCTCGCCCGGGACAGGGCACGAGCAGTACTTC. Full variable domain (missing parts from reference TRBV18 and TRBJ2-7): NAGVMQNPRHLVRRRGQEARLRCSPMKGHSHVYWYRQLPEEGLKFMVYLQKENIIDESGMPKERFSAEFPKEGPSILRIQQVVRGDSAAYFCASSPGTGHEQYFGPGTRLTVT.

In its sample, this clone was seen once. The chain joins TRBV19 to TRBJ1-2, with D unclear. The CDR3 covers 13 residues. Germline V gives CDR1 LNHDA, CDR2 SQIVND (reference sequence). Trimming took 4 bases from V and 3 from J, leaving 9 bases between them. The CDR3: CASSSGSYYGYTF. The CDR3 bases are TGTGCCAGTAGTAGTGGCAGCTACTATGGCTACACCTTC.

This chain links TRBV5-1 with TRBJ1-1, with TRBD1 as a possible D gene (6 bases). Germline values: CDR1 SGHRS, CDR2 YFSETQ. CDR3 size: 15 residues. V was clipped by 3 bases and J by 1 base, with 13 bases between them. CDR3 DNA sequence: TGCGCCAGCAGCTCCATGGGACACCCGAACACTGAAGCTTTCTTT. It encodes CASSSMGHPNTEAFF.

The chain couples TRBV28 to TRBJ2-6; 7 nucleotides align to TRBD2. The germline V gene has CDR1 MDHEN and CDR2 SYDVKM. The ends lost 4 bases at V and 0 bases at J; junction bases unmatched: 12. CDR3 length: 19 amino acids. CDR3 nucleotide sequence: TGTGCCAGCAGTTCGTCGGGACTCGGGGGGAGCTCTGGGGCCAACGTCCTGACTTTC. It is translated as CASSSSGLGGSSGANVLTF. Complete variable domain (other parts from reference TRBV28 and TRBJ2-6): DVKVTQSSRYLVKRTGEKVFLECVQDMDHENMFWYRQDPGLGLRLIYFSYDVKMKEKGDIPEGYSVSREKKERFSLILESASTNQTSMYLCASSSSGLGGSSGANVLTFGAGSRLTVL.

The CDR3, as DNA: TGTGCCAGCAGTGAAGGCACAGATACGCAGTATTTT. This translates into CASSEGTDTQYF. The rearrangement uses TRBV2 and TRBJ2-3; D not resolved. Trimming stripped 1 base from V and 1 base from J, with 0 bases between. Looked up from germline, CDR1 is SNHLY and CDR2 is FYNNEI. The CDR3 length is 12 residues.

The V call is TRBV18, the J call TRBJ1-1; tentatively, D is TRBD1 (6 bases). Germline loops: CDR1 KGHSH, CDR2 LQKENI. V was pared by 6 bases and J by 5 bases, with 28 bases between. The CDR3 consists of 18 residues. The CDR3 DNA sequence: TGTGCCAGCTCGAAGCGCCAGGTAGGGGGGTCATCGTGGACTGAAGCTTTCTTT. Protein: CASSKRQVGGSSWTEAFF.

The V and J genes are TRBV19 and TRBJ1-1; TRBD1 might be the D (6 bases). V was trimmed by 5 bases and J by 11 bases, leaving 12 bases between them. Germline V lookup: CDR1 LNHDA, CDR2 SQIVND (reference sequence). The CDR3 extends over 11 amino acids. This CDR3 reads CASSSGQGAFF. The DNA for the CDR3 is TGTGCCAGTAGTTCTGGGCAGGGGGCTTTCTTT.

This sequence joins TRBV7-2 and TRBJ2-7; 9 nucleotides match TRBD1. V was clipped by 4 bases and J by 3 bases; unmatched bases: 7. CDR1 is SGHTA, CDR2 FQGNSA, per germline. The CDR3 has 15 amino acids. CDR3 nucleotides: TGTGCCAGCAGCTCACAACAGGGGGCCCTCTACGAGCAGTACTTC. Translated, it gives CASSSQQGALYEQYF.

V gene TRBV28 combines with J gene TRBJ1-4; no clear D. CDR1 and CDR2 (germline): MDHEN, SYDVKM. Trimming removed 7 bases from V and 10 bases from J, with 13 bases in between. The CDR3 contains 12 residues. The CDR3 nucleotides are TGTGCCAGCACCTCGGGAACACGAAAACTGTTTTTT. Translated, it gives CASTSGTRKLFF.

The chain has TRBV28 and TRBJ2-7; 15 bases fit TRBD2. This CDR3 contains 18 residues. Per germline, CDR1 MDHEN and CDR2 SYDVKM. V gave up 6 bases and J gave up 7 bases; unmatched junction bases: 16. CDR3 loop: CASSLNGLAGGPRWEQYF. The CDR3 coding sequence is TGTGCCAGCAGCTTAAACGGACTAGCGGGGGGGCCCCGATGGGAGCAGTACTTC.

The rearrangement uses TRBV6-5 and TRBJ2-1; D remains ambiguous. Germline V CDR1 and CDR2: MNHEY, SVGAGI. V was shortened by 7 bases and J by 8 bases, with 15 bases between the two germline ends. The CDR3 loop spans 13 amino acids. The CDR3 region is CASKPPPGDEQFF. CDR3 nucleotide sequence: TGTGCCAGCAAACCACCACCCGGCGATGAGCAGTTCTTC.